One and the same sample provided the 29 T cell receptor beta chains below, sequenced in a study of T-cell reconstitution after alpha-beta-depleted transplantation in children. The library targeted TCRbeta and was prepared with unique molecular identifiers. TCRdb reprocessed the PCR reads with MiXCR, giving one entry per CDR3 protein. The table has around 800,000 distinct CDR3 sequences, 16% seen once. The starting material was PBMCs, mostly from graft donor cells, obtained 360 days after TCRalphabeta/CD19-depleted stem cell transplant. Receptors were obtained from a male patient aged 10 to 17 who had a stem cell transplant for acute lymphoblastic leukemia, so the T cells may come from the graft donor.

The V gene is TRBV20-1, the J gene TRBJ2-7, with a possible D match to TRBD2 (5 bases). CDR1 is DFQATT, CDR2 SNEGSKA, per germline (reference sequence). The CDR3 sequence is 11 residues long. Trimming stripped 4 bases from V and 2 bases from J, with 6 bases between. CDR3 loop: CSAIATYEQYF. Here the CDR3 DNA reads TGCAGTGCTATAGCGACCTACGAGCAGTACTTC.

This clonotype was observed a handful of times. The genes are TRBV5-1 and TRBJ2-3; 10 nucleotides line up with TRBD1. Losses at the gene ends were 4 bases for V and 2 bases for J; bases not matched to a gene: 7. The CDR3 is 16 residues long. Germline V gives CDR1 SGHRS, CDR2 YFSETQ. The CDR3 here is CASSTLDRGHTDTQYF. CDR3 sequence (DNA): TGCGCCAGCAGCACCCTCGACAGGGGGCACACAGATACGCAGTATTTT.

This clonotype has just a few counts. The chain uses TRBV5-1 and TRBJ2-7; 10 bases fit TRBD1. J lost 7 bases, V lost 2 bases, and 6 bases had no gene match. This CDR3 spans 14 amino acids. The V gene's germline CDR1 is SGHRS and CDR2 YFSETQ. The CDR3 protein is CASSFGQGVGEQYF. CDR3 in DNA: TGCGCCAGCAGCTTTGGACAGGGGGTGGGGGAGCAGTACTTC.

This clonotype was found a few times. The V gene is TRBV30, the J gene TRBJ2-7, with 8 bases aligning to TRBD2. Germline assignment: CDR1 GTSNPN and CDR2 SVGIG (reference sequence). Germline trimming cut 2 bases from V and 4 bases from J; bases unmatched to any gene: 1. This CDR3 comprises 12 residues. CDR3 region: CAWSTSGYEQYF. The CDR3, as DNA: TGTGCCTGGAGTACTAGCGGATACGAGCAGTACTTC.

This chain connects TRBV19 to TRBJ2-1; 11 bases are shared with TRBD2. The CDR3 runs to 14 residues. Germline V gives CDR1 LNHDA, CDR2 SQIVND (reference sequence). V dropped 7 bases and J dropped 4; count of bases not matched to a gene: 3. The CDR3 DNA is TGTGCCAGTACGGGGACTAGCGGTTACAATGAGCAGTTCTTC. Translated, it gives CASTGTSGYNEQFF.

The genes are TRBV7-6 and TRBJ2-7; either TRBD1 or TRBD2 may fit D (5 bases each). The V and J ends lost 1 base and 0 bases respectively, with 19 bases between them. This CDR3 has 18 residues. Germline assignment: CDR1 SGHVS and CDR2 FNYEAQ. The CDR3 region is CASSLVGAPGTHSYEQYF. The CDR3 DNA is TGTGCCAGCAGCTTAGTAGGGGCCCCGGGGACCCACTCCTACGAGCAGTACTTC.

CDR3 protein: CAVGVRGTDTQYF. CDR3 nucleotides: TGTGCCGTGGGGGTAAGGGGCACAGATACGCAGTATTTT. The chain carries TRBV15 and TRBJ2-3, with D perhaps being TRBD1 or TRBD2 (5 bases each). V lost 11 bases and J 1 base, leaving 13 bases between the germline ends. Germline V gives CDR1 LNHNV, CDR2 YYDKDF (reference sequence). CDR3 length: 13 amino acids. The variable domain in full, with the rest retrieved from reference TRBV15 and TRBJ2-3, is DAMVIQNPRYQVTQFGKPVTLSCSQTLNHNVMYWYQQKSSQAPKLLFHYYDKDFNNEADTPDNFQSRRPNTSFCFLDIRSPGLGDTAMYLCAVGVRGTDTQYFGPGTRLTVL.

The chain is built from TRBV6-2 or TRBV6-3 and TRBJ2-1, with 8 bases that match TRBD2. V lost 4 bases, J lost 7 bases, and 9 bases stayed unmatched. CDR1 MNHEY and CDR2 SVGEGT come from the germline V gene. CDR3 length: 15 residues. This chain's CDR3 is CASSFGLAVLNEQFF. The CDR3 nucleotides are TGTGCCAGCAGTTTTGGACTAGCCGTCCTAAATGAGCAGTTCTTC.

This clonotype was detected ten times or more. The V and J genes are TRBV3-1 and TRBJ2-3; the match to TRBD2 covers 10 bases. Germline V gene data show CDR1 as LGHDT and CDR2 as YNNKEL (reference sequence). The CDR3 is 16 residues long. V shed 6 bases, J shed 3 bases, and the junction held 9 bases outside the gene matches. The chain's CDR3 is CASSLAGVQGTDTQYF. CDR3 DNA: TGTGCCAGCAGTCTAGCGGGAGTACAGGGGACAGATACGCAGTATTTT.

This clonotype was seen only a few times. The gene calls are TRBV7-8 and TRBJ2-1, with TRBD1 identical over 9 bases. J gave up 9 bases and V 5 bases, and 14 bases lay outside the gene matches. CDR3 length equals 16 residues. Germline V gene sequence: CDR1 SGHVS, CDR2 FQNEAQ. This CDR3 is CASSHLGGQGSTEQFF. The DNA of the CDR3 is TGTGCCAGCAGCCACTTAGGGGGACAGGGATCGACTGAGCAGTTCTTC.

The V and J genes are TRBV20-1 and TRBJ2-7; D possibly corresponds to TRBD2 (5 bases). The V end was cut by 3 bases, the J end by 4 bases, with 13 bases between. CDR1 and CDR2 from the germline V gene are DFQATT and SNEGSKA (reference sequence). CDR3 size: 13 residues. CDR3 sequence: CSASSAGGYEQYF. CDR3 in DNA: TGCAGTGCTAGTTCGGCGGGTGGATACGAGCAGTACTTC.

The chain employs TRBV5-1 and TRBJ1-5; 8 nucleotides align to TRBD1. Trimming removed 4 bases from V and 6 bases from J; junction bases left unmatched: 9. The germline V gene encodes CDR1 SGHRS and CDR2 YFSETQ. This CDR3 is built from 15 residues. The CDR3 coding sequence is TGCGCCAGCAGCCCGCGGACAGGGCGAGGTCAGCCCCAGCATTTT. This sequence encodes CASSPRTGRGQPQHF. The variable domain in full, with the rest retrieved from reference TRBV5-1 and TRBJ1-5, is KAGVTQTPRYLIKTRGQQVTLSCSPISGHRSVSWYQQTPGQGLQFLFEYFSETQRNKGNFPGRFSGRQFSNSRSEMNVSTLELGDSALYLCASSPRTGRGQPQHFGDGTRLSIL.

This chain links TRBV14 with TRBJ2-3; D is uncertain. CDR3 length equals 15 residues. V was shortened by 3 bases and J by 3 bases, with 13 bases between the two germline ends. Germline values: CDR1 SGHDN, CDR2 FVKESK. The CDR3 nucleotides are TGTGCCAGCAGCCATACTCAGGCGTTAACAGATACGCAGTATTTT. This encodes CASSHTQALTDTQYF.

The CDR3 here is CASSHRQGAREQYF. Written as DNA, the CDR3 is TGCGCCAGCAGCCACAGACAGGGGGCAAGGGAGCAGTACTTC. The chain has TRBV4-1 and TRBJ2-7; 10 bases are a match to TRBD1. After removal of 3 bases from V and 7 bases from J, the junction contained 6 bases not matched to a gene. This CDR3 is 14 amino acids long. Germline CDR1 reads MGHRA; CDR2 reads YSYEKL.

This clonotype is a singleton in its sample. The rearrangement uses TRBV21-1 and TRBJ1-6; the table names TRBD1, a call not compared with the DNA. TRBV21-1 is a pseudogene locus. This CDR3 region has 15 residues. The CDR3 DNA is TGTGCCAGCAGCAATGTGCAGGGAAGGGATTCACCCCTCCACTTT. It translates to CASSNVQGRDSPLHF.

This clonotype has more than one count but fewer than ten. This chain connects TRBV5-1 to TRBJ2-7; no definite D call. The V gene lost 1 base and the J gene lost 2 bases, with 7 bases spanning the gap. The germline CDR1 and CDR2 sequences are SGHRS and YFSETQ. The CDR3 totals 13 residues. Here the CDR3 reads CASSLHSAYEQYF. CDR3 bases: TGCGCCAGCAGCTTGCACAGCGCCTACGAGCAGTACTTC.

CDR3 sequence reads: CASSLAVQGRETQYF. DNA for the CDR3: TGTGCCAGCAGCTTAGCGGTGCAGGGGCGAGAGACCCAGTACTTC. The rearrangement joins TRBV7-9 to TRBJ2-5; possible D gene TRBD1, 6 bases. Trimming shortened V by 0 bases and J by 4 bases, and 12 bases separated the two germline ends. This CDR3 contains 15 residues. Germline loops: CDR1 SEHNR, CDR2 FQNEAQ (reference sequence).

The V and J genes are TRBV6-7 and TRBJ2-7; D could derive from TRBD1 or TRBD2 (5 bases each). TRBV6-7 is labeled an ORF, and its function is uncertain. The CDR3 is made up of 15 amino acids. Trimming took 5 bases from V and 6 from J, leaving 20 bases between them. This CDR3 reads CASSQPGPGVCEQYF. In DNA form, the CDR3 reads TGTGCCAGCAGTCAACCGGGACCCGGGGTGTGCGAGCAGTACTTC.

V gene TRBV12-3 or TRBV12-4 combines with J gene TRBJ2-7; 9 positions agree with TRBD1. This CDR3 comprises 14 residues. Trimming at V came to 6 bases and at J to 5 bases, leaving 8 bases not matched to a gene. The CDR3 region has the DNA TGTGCCAGCAGCCCCGGGACAGGGAGTAACGAGCAGTACTTC. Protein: CASSPGTGSNEQYF.

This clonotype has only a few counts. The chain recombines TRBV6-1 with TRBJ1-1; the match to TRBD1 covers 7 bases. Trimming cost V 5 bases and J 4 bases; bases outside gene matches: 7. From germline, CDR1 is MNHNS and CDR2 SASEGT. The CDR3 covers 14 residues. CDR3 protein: CASSTGVRGTEAFF. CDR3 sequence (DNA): TGTGCCAGCAGTACAGGGGTCAGGGGCACTGAAGCTTTCTTT.

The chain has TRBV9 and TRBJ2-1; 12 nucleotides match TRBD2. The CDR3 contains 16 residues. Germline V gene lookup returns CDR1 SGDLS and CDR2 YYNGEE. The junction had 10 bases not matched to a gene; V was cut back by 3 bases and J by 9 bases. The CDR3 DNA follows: TGTGCCAGCAGCGCAGACCTAGCGGGAGGGCCTGGTGAGCAGTTCTTC. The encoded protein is CASSADLAGGPGEQFF.

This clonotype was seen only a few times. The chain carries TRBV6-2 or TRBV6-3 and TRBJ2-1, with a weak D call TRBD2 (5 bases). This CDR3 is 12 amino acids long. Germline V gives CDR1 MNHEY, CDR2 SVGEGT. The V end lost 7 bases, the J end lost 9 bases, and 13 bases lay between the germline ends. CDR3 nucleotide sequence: TGTGCCAGCACCAACACTAGAACTGAGCAGTTCTTC. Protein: CASTNTRTEQFF.

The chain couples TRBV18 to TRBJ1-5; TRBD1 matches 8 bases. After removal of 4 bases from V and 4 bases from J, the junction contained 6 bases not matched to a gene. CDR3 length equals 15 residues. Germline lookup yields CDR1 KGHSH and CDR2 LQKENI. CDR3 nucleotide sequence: TGTGCCAGCTCACGTTCGGACAGGGCAAATCAGCCCCAGCATTTT. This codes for CASSRSDRANQPQHF.

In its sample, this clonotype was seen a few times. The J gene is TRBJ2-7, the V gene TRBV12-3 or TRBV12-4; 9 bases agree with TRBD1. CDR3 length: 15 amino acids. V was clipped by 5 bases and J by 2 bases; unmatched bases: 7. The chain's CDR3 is CASSPRTGVTYEQYF. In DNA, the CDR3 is TGTGCCAGCAGTCCGCGGACAGGGGTGACCTACGAGCAGTACTTC.

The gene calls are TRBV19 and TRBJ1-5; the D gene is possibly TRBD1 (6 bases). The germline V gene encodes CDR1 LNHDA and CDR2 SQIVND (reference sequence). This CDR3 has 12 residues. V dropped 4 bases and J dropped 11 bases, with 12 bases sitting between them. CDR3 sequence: CASSRGQRAQHF. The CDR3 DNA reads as TGTGCCAGTAGTAGAGGACAGCGGGCCCAGCATTTT.

For the CDR3, the DNA is TGTGCCAGCATTCGAAGCGGGAGAGGGAATGAGCAGTTCTTC. This encodes CASIRSGRGNEQFF. V usage is TRBV2 and J usage is TRBJ2-1; 8 positions agree with TRBD2. After removal of 7 bases from V and 7 bases from J, the junction contained 9 bases not matched to a gene. The germline V gene encodes CDR1 SNHLY and CDR2 FYNNEI. CDR3 length: 14 amino acids.

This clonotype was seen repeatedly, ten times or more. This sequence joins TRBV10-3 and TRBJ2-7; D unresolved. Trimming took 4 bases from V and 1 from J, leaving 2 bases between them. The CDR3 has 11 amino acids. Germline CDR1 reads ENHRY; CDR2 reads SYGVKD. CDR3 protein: CAISGSYEQYF. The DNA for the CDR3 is TGTGCCATCAGTGGATCCTACGAGCAGTACTTC.

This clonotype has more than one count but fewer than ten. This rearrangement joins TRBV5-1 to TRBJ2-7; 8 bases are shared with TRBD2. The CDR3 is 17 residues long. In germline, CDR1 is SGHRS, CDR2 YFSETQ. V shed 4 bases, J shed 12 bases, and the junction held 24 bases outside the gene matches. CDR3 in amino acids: CASSPLGGVLGLADWYF. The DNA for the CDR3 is TGCGCCAGCAGCCCATTGGGGGGAGTTCTCGGACTAGCCGACTGGTACTTC.

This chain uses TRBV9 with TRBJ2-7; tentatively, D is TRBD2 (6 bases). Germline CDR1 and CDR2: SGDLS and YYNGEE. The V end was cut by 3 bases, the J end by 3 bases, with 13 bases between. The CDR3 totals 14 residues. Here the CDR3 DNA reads TGTGCCAGCAGCGCGGGGGACCCGCTCTACGAGCAGTACTTC. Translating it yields CASSAGDPLYEQYF.